Sequencing of this T cell receptor (beta chain) was carried out in a study of blood T cell repertoires in COVID-19. Whole-study context: Acute and convalescent COVID-19 specimens originated in the United States, Italy and Spain.

On this clone itself: Germline and junction disagree at one end, which may indicate a read error.

CDR1 and CDR2 from the germline V gene are ENHRY and SYGVKD. The CDR3 sequence is 13 residues long. As handled by the study authors: Reference gene primer amplification in the assay estimated nucleated cell counts. Libraries were prepared by immunoSEQ multiplex PCR; TCRdb keeps only in-frame clonotypes and omits some of them. V and J calls and clone size are copied from that table; D and trimming were computed from the DNA. The sample holds some 210,000 clones, 89% seen once. The origin of this receptor is a man in his 60s who had recovered from COVID-19. Sequenced material: peripheral blood. V is TRBV10-3 and J is TRBJ1-1, with D unresolved. The CDR3 loop reads CASSYRVDTEAFF. The CDR3 region has the DNA TGTGCCAGCAGTTACCGGGTGGACACTGAAGCTTTCTTT.